This T cell receptor beta chain came from a study of CD8 T cells in ankylosing spondylitis. The length of the CDR3 is 14 residues. From germline, CDR1 is SGHRS and CDR2 YFSETQ. With 1 base clipped from V and 8 bases from J, the junction kept 6 bases outside the gene matches. The study, taken as a whole, reports: Made up of about eight highly homologous variants, a TCR beta motif appeared characteristic of ankylosing spondylitis blood. Significantly higher representation of disease-linked clones was reported for matched ankylosing spondylitis synovial fluid.

As for this clonotype: Antigen: not known.

In making TCR beta libraries, quantitative 5'-RACE with molecular barcodes was used. Each CDR3 protein is one row after TCRdb ran MiXCR on the 5' RACE reads. The sample consists of a few hundred thousand distinct CDR3 sequences, around 21% of them appearing once. V usage is TRBV5-1 and J usage is TRBJ2-7, with 10 bases lining up with TRBD2. The sequenced material came from blood, either unsorted or a sorted T cell fraction (not recorded which). The source of this sequence is a female donor with ankylosing spondylitis or in good health (not recorded which). The CDR3 loop reads CASSLTSGTSKQYF. For the CDR3, the DNA is TGCGCCAGCAGCTTGACTAGCGGGACTTCCAAGCAGTACTTC. Looking up the rest from reference TRBV5-1 and TRBJ2-7 gives the full variable domain: KAGVTQTPRYLIKTRGQQVTLSCSPISGHRSVSWYQQTPGQGLQFLFEYFSETQRNKGNFPGRFSGRQFSNSRSEMNVSTLELGDSALYLCASSLTSGTSKQYFGPGTRLTVT.